This TCR beta chain is from a study of shared clonotypes between healthy human individuals (dated by TCRdb to 2019 to 2021). About the study as a whole: A few men and two women, aged 18 to 49 years, made up the cohort. Different laboratories and diverse techniques were used to prepare libraries and sequence TCR repertoires, to increase sequencing depth and limit assay-specific biases. The study deeply sequenced blood TCR repertoires of about 5 healthy adults to estimate repertoire size and the extent of clonotype sharing between individuals. Each donor's leukapheresis produced roughly between roughly 0.94 and 9.5 billion PBMCs.

Using the deep immunoSEQ assay, multiplex PCR amplified TCR CDR3 regions from genomic DNA. Extracted genomic DNA from each cell subset was spread evenly across all wells of several immunoSEQ 96-well plates, with each plate serving as a replicate. Each replicate PCR for unsorted PBMC received roughly 300 ng genomic DNA, equal to around 30,000 T cell genomes. Genomic DNA from unsorted PBMC was sequenced over ten immunoSEQ deep assay plates. Purified libraries were quantified with a Qubit 3.0 fluorometer, sized on a Bioanalyzer 2100, and re-quantified with the KAPA Library Quantification kit. Each immunoSEQ 96-well plate was sequenced on its own single-read 150-cycle Illumina NextSeq 550 flow cell. Per the authors' processing: Because the immunoSEQ output held only junctional sequences and lacked quality scores, the filtering could not match the filtering applied to full-length reads. Sequences were annotated with PyIR, a Python wrapper for IgBLAST v1.9, and V/J genes and CDR3 were assigned using IMGT germline references. Reads were removed for weak V/J assignments (E-value above 1e-6), missing CDR3, stop codons, out-of-frame junctions, or ambiguous translated residues. V3J clonotypes were defined as sequences sharing the same inferred V gene, J gene, and CDR3 amino acid sequence. To compute the percentage overlap between repertoires, the number of shared unique clonotypes was divided by the size of the smaller repertoire. RTK rarefaction, the Chao1 estimator, and Recon v2.1 estimates of unobserved clonotypes were used to assess repertoire richness. Not all clones reach the TCRdb copy of this immuneACCESS table, which keeps in-frame sequences only. Checked studies attribute under half of the gap to unresolved V genes and leave the rest unexplained. V, J and clone size are those of that table, while D and trimming were read from the DNA. The sample table lists fewer than 550,000 clones, about 79% of them with a count of one. The ten largest account for about an eighth of the sample.

In regard to this clone: Its antigen is not yet known. No base qualities exist here, and no much larger clone lies one base off it.

Looking up the germline V gene (reference sequence) yields CDR1 MNHEY and CDR2 SMNVEV. The cysteine opens and the phenylalanine closes a CDR3 of 17 amino acids. Here the CDR3 DNA is all that survives: 51 bases in frame from base 1. Trimming leaves V shorter by 3 bases and J shorter by 6 bases, with the junction holding 9 bases beyond the gene matches. Healthy HIV-negative adults with no recently reported acute infections or vaccinations were included as donors. Every donor was a Caucasian adult residing in Nashville, Tennessee, USA. For unsorted samples, 90 million or so PBMCs were counted and genomic DNA was extracted with the QIAamp DNA Blood Mini kit. Blood was collected by leukapheresis, and PBMCs were isolated by Ficoll-Histopaque density gradient centrifugation and then cryopreserved in liquid nitrogen vapor phase. What the authors observed across the whole study: Sampling was restricted to blood, and TCR repertoires in tissues likely differ from the TCR repertoires found in blood. Because the study included only a small number of donors, the genetic and exposure-history diversity represented was limited. Pairwise subsampling led to the expectation that sequencing depth would affect the degree of clonotype sharing among donors.

The receptor was derived from a woman aged 40-49 years in good health. Some clones in this sample may be carry-over from other donors' samples. The sequence is built from TRBV27 and TRBJ2-7; 15 bases in the junction line up with TRBD2. The specimen was PBMCs. The DNA sequence reads TGTGCCAGCAGTTTTTCGGGGACTAGCGGGAGGACGGGCGAGCAGTACTTC. Its translation is CASSFSGTSGRTGEQYF.